A selection of T cell receptor beta chains follows, all from one sample in a study of blood T cell repertoires in COVID-19. Produced via immunoSEQ multiplex PCR; TCRdb's table is partial and in-frame only. In the table there are around 190,000 clones, 80% of which are singletons. The sequencing input was peripheral blood. These receptors were collected from a man aged 55-75 years with acute or convalescent COVID-19. Each CDR3 is given with its conserved first and last residue. The D gene is left open where the match is weak. Some rows mark clone size as missing; the rest say once, few, many or name a class of expanded clone.

J gene | D gene | clone size | V gene | CDR3 DNA | CDR3 protein
TRBJ2-6 | TRBD1 | . | TRBV5-1 | TGCGCCAGCAGTGGGAAGACAGGGGTAGGCTCTGGGGCCAACGTCCTGACTTTC | CASSGKTGVGSGANVLTF
TRBJ1-4 | . | . | TRBV24-1 | TGTGCCACCAGTGATTTGTGGCAGGTTGGAGGTCTGGGTGAAAAACTGTTTTTT | CATSDLWQVGGLGEKLFF
TRBJ2-3 | TRBD1 | . | TRBV19 | TGTGCCACCCGACAGGGTAGCACAGATACGCAGTATTTT | CATRQGSTDTQYF
TRBJ2-1 | TRBD1 | once | TRBV4-1 | TGCGCCAGCAGCCTAGACAGGGCTCCCTACAATGAGCAGTTCTTC | CASSLDRAPYNEQFF
TRBJ2-1 | TRBD1 | . | TRBV11-2 | TGTGCCAGCAGCTTTTCAGGGGGCTCGAATGAGCAGTTCTTC | CASSFSGGSNEQFF
TRBJ2-3 | TRBD2 | few | TRBV11-2 | TGTGCCAGCAGCTCACCATACCTAAATAGCGGGGGTGGGAGGGATACGCAGTATTTT | CASSSPYLNSGGGRDTQYF
TRBJ2-7 | TRBD1 | . | TRBV19 | TGTGCCAGTGCGGCACGGGACAGGTTCCACGAGCAGTACTTC | CASAARDRFHEQYF
TRBJ2-5 | TRBD1 | . | TRBV2 | TGTGCCAGCTGCATGGGACAGAACCAAGAGACCCAGTACTTC | CASCMGQNQETQYF
TRBJ1-1 | . | . | TRBV7-3 | TGTGCCAGCAGCGCGGGGTCCCGGGGGACTGAAGCTTTCTTT | CASSAGSRGTEAFF
TRBJ2-1 | TRBD2 | . | TRBV5-4 | TGTGCCAGCAGCTTGGTACGGCCTATGGGGACTAGCGGGAGGAATGAGCAGTTCTTC | CASSLVRPMGTSGRNEQFF
TRBJ1-6 | . | . | TRBV19 | TGTGCCACCCTCCCCGGGGGGGACTATAATTCACCCCTCCACTTT | CATLPGGDYNSPLHF
TRBJ2-2 | TRBD2 | . | TRBV9 | TGTGCCAGCTCCGCGGGGGGGGACACCGGGGAGCTGTTTTTT | CASSAGGDTGELFF
TRBJ2-5 | TRBD2 | . | TRBV2 | TGTGCCAGCCAGACGACTAGCGGGGGAATGAAGACCCAGTACTTC | CASQTTSGGMKTQYF
TRBJ2-7 | . | . | TRBV21-1 | TGTGCCAGCATCCTATGGGGAGCGGGATTTACCTACGAGCAGTACTTC | CASILWGAGFTYEQYF
TRBJ2-7 | TRBD2 | . | TRBV6-5 | TGTGCCAGCAGTACCCAGACTAGCGGGTCCTACGAGCAGTACTTC | CASSTQTSGSYEQYF